The 10 T cell receptor beta chains below come from one sample, sequenced in a study of regulatory T cells in long-lasting Graves disease. Time point here: newly diagnosed GD, antithyroid drugs for less than 3 months. Making the TCR library involved RNA that had been extracted from PBMCs. With iRepertoire HTBI primers and Arm-PCR of CDR3 regions, TCR beta libraries were built. TCRdb called the multiplex PCR reads again in MiXCR, with one record for every CDR3 protein. The sample holds 680,000 or so distinct CDR3 sequences; around 17% are singletons and the top ten take around a sixth. The sample was also reused in another study, on T cells in Graves' hyperthyroidism and ophthalmopathy.

The source was peripheral blood mononuclear cells (PBMCs), collected at new diagnosis, from a patient treated with antithyroid drugs. The origin of the receptors is a young woman with Graves disease.

The rearrangement links TRBV11-2 to TRBJ1-6; D unclear. Looked up from germline, CDR1 is SGHAT and CDR2 is FQNNGV. The V end was cut by 3 bases, the J end by 8 bases, with 8 bases between. CDR3 length: 13 residues. The CDR3 region has the DNA TGTGCCAGCAGCTTGAGGTGGGATTCACCCCTCCACTTT. It translates to CASSLRWDSPLHF.

This clonotype came up many times. The chain employs TRBV30 and TRBJ1-4; TRBD1 aligns across 9 bases. The CDR3 is 14 residues long. The J segment lost 3 bases and the V segment lost 4 bases, leaving 3 bases of the junction unmatched. Per germline, CDR1 GTSNPN and CDR2 SVGIG (reference sequence). The CDR3 DNA follows: TGTGCCTGGAACAGGGGGCTGGCTAATGAAAAACTGTTTTTT. Protein: CAWNRGLANEKLFF.

In its sample, this clonotype was seen a few times. The rearrangement uses TRBV27 and TRBJ2-7; 12 nucleotides line up with TRBD2. The CDR3 consists of 17 residues. The V gene's germline CDR1 is MNHEY and CDR2 SMNVEV (reference sequence). With 6 bases clipped from V and 4 bases from J, the junction kept 13 bases outside the gene matches. The CDR3 DNA is TGTGCCAGCAGCCTCCGGACTAGCGGGGCGGCCTCTTACGAGCAGTACTTC. It yields the protein CASSLRTSGAASYEQYF.

V and J are TRBV25-1 and TRBJ2-5, with D tentatively TRBD1 (6 bases). The ends were cut back, 3 bases at V and 5 bases at J, with 22 bases in the middle. Germline V gene lookup returns CDR1 MGHDK and CDR2 SYGVNS. CDR3 size: 17 residues. CDR3 in DNA: TGTGCCAGCAGTGATTTTGGTCCAGGGGTTGTGCAGGAGACCCAGTACTTC. Its protein is CASSDFGPGVVQETQYF.

This clonotype was picked up a small number of times. The V call is TRBV19, the J call TRBJ2-1; 7 bases map to TRBD2. The V gene's germline CDR1 is LNHDA and CDR2 SQIVND (reference sequence). Unmatched junction bases numbered 8, after V lost 0 bases and J lost 6 bases. The CDR3 has 16 amino acids. The CDR3 region has the DNA TGTGCCAGTAGTATAGACAGCGGGACTTTTCCCAATGAGCAGTTCTTC. Translating gives CASSIDSGTFPNEQFF.

In this sample, this clonotype turned up a few times. The J gene is TRBJ2-5, the V gene TRBV13; no definite D call. Trimming cost V 4 bases and J 5 bases, with 8 bases left between them. The CDR3 has 12 residues. Germline V gene lookup returns CDR1 PRHDT and CDR2 FYEKMQ (reference sequence). The CDR3 nucleotides are TGTGCCAGCAGCTCAAACGCGGAGACCCAGTACTTC. Its translation is CASSSNAETQYF.

This chain uses TRBV19 with TRBJ2-3; tentatively, D is TRBD2 (5 bases). CDR1 is LNHDA and CDR2 is SQIVND in the germline V gene (reference sequence). Trimming pared 0 bases from V and 3 bases from J, leaving 7 bases between. The CDR3 extends over 14 amino acids. The CDR3 is CASSIDRGTDTQYF. The CDR3 DNA reads as TGTGCCAGTAGTATAGATCGGGGAACAGATACGCAGTATTTT.

A few counts support this clonotype. Germline and junction disagree at one end, which may indicate a read error. The J gene is TRBJ2-1, the V gene TRBV11-2; possibly TRBD1 for D (6 bases). The CDR3 is 19 amino acids. The germline gives CDR1 SGHAT, CDR2 FQNNGV. The CDR3 DNA sequence: TGTGCCAGCAACTTAAGACAGGTGACGTCCCCCTTAGGTCACAATGAGCAGTTCTTC. It specifies CASNLRQVTSPLGHNEQFF.

The chain has TRBV7-9 and TRBJ2-1; no clear D gene. Trimming left V 0 bases short and J 0 bases short, with 9 bases between. The V gene's germline CDR1 is SEHNR and CDR2 FQNEAQ (reference sequence). The CDR3 runs to 16 residues. The DNA of the CDR3 is TGTGCCAGCAGCTTAGCGGGCGTTCTCTCCTACAATGAGCAGTTCTTC. Residues: CASSLAGVLSYNEQFF.

This rearrangement joins TRBV6-2 or TRBV6-3 to TRBJ1-4; TRBD1 matches 7 bases. Germline CDR1 and CDR2: MNHEY and SVGEGT. The ends lost 6 bases at V and 3 bases at J; junction bases unmatched: 4. The CDR3 has 14 amino acids. CDR3 sequence (DNA): TGTGCCAGCAGGAACAGGGGACCTAATGAAAAACTGTTTTTT. Protein: CASRNRGPNEKLFF.